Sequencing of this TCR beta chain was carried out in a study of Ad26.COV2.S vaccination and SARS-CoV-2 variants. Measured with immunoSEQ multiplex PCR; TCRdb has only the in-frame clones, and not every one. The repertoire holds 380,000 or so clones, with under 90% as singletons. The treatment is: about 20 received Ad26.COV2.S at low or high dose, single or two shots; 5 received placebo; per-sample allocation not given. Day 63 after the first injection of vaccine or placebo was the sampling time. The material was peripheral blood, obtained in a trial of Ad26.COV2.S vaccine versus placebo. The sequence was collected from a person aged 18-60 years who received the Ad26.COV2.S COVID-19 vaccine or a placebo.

Here the CDR3 DNA reads TGTGCCAGCAGTCCGGGGACTTGGGGCGTCAATGAGCAGTTCTTC. Protein sequence: CASSPGTWGVNEQFF. The V call is TRBV28, the J call TRBJ2-1, with D possibly matching TRBD2 (6 bases). Germline CDR1 MDHEN, CDR2 SYDVKM. This CDR3 contains 15 residues. The V and J ends lost 5 bases and 6 bases respectively, with 17 bases between them.